The clone carrying this T cell receptor (beta chain) was observed at least ten times. Its antigen remains unknown. Sequencing was done on patients that had shown CD8+CD57+ cell expansion by flow cytometry. TCR beta VDJ and CDR3 were profiled, and genomic DNA was the template. Using its own MiXCR run on the reads, TCRdb lists one record per CDR3 protein. The repertoire includes some 150,000 distinct CDR3 sequences, over 70% of them detected once, and 40% to 55% sits in the top ten. The data were taken from a study of CD8+CD57+ T cells in acquired aplastic anemia. Overall study findings and caveats: Patients and controls shared some 29 CD8+ CDR3 sequences, which appeared highly expressed in patients and within their immunodominant clones. Significance was not reached for CD8+ Simpson's diversity between patients and controls.

The TCR was taken from a human donor with aplastic anemia. Sequencing input: sorted CD4+, CD8+, or CD8+CD57+ T cells (not recorded which) from PBMCs.

The CDR3 is CASTSGRDTDTQYF. CDR3 DNA sequence: TGTGCCAGCACTAGCGGGCGGGACACAGATACGCAGTATTTT. The chain uses TRBV6-4 and TRBJ2-3, with 8 bases lining up with TRBD2. Germline V gene lookup returns CDR1 MRHNA and CDR2 SNTAGT. The CDR3 loop spans 14 amino acids. The J segment lost 2 bases and the V segment lost 7 bases, leaving 5 bases of the junction unmatched.